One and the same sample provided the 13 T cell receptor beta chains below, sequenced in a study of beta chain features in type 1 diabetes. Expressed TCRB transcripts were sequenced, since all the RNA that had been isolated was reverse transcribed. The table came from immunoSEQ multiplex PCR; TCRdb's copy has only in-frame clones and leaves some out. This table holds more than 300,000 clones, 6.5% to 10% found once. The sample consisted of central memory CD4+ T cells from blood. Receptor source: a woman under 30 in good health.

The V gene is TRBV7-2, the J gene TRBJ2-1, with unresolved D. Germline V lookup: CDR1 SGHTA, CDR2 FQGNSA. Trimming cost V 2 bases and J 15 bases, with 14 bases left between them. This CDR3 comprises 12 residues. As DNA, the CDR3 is TGTGCCAGCAGCTTAATGCAGGTTAATTTGTTCTTC. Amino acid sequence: CASSLMQVNLFF.

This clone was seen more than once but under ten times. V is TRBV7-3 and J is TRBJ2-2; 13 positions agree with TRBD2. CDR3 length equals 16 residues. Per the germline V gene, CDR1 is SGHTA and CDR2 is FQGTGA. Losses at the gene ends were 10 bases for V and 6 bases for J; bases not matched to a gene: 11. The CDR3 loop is CANRTSGSRNPGELFF. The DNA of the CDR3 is TGTGCCAACCGGACTAGCGGGAGTCGGAATCCCGGGGAGCTGTTTTTT.

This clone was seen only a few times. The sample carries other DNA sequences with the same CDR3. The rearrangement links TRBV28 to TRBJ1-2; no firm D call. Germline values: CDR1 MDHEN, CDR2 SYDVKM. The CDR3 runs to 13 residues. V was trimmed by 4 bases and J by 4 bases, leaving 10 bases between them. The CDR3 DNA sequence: TGTGCCAGCAGTTCACCAGGCGGCTATGGCTACACCTTC. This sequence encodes CASSSPGGYGYTF.

For the CDR3, the DNA is TGCGCCAGCAGCCAGACAACCTCCGGGGGCTACACCTTC. Residues: CASSQTTSGGYTF. The V call is TRBV10-1, the J call TRBJ1-2; unclear D gene. The V and J ends lost 6 bases and 8 bases respectively, with 16 bases between them. The CDR3 consists of 13 residues. CDR1 is WNHNN, CDR2 SYGVQD, per germline (reference sequence).

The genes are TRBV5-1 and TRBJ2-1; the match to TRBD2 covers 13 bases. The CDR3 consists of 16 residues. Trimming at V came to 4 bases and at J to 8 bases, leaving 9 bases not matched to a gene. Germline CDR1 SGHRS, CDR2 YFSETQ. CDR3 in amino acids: CASSPTRTSGSDEQFF. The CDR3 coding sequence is TGCGCCAGCAGCCCAACCCGGACTAGCGGGAGCGATGAGCAGTTCTTC.

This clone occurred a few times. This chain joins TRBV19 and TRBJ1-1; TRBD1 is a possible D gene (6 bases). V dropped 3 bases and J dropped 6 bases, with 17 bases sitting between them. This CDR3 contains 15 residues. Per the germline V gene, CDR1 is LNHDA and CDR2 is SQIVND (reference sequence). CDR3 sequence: CASSIFLTGNSEAFF. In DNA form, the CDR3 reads TGTGCCAGTAGTATCTTCCTAACAGGGAATTCTGAAGCTTTCTTT.

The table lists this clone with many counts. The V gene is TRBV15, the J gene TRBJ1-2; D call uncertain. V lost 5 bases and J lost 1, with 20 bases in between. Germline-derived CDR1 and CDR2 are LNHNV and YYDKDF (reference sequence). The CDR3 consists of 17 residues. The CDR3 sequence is CATSRTFDRALNYGYTF. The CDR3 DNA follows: TGTGCCACCAGCCGCACCTTTGACCGCGCCCTTAACTATGGCTACACCTTC.

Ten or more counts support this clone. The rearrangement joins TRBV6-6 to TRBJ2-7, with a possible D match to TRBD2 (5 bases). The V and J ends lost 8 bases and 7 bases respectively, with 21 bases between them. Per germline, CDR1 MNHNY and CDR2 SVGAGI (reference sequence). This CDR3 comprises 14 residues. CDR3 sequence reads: CASAPLPTDWEQYF. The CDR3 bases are TGTGCCAGCGCTCCCCTACCCACGGACTGGGAGCAGTACTTC.

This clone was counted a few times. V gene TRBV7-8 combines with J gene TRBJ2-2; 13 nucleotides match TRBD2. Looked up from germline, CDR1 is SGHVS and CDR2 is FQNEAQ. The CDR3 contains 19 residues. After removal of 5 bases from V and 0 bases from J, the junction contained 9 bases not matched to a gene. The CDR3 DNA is TGTGCCAGCAGCGACAGACTAGCGGGAGGAGTAACGAACACCGGGGAGCTGTTTTTT. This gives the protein CASSDRLAGGVTNTGELFF.

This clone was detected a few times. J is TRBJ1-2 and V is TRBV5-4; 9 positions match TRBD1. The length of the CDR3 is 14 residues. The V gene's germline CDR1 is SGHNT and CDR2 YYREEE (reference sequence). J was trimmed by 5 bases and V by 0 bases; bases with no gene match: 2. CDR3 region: CASSLAGTGYGYTF. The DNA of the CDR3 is TGTGCCAGCAGCTTGGCCGGGACAGGGTATGGCTACACCTTC.

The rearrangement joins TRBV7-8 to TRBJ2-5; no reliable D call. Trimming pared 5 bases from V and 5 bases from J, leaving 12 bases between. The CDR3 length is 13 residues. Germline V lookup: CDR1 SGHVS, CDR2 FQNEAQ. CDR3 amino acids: CASSVHPQETQYF. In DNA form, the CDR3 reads TGTGCCAGCAGCGTACACCCCCAGGAGACCCAGTACTTC.

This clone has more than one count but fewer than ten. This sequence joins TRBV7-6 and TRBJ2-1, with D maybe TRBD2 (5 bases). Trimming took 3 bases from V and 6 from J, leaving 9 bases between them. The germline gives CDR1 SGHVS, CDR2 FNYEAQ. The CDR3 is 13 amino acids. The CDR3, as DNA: TGTGCCAGCAGCTTTCTTAGCGCCAATGAGCAGTTCTTC. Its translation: CASSFLSANEQFF. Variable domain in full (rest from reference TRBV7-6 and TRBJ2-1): GAGVSQSPRYKVTKRGQDVALRCDPISGHVSLYWYRQALGQGPEFLTYFNYEAQQDKSGLPNDRFSAERPEGSISTLTIQRTEQRDSAMYRCASSFLSANEQFFGPGTRLTVL.

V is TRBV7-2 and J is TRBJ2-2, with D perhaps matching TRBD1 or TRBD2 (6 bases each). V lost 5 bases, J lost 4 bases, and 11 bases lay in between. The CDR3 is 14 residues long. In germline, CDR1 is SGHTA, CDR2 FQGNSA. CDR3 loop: CASSLEGGTGELFF. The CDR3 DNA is TGTGCCAGCAGCCTCGAGGGGGGCACCGGGGAGCTGTTTTTT.